This entry lists 16 T cell receptor beta chains sequenced from one sample in a study of control samples from healthy donors and cancer patients (dated by TCRdb to 2020 to 2022). Library prep was done by the immunoSEQ multiplex PCR assay. Not all clones reach the TCRdb copy of this immuneACCESS table, which keeps in-frame sequences only. Checked studies attribute under half of the gap to unresolved V genes and leave the rest unexplained. The sample table records 50,000 to 75,000 clones; approximately 85% of these occur just once. The ten largest clones add up to roughly 5% of the sample. The sample taken for sequencing was blood. These receptors were taken from a man aged 35 to 55 in good health.

The gene calls are TRBV27 and TRBJ2-3; D may match TRBD1 or TRBD2 (7 bases each). Germline CDR1 is MNHEY and CDR2 is SMNVEV (reference sequence). The V end lost 4 bases, the J end lost 2 bases, and 16 bases lay between the germline ends. CDR3 size: 16 residues. CDR3 DNA sequence: TGTGCCAGCAGTTCCTACAGGGGAGGGTCCACAGATACGCAGTATTTT. Protein product: CASSSYRGGSTDTQYF.

A few counts support this clone. This rearrangement joins TRBV7-2 to TRBJ2-7, with 9 bases aligning to TRBD2. V trimming: 3 bases; J trimming: 4 bases; junction bases outside the gene matches: 7. Germline V lookup: CDR1 SGHTA, CDR2 FQGNSA. This CDR3 spans 15 amino acids. CDR3 DNA sequence: TGTGCCAGCAGCTTTCTAGCGGGACTCGGGTACGAGCAGTACTTC. This sequence encodes CASSFLAGLGYEQYF. The entire variable domain, with the rest obtained from reference TRBV7-2 and TRBJ2-7, is as follows: GAGVSQSPSNKVTEKGKDVELRCDPISGHTALYWYRQSLGQGLEFLIYFQGNSAPDKSGLPSDRFSAERTGGSVSTLTIQRTQQEDSAVYLCASSFLAGLGYEQYFGPGTRLTVT.

This chain joins TRBV6-5 and TRBJ2-1; 8 nucleotides agree with TRBD2. Germline CDR1 and CDR2: MNHEY and SVGAGI. J gave up 7 bases and V 0 bases, and 8 bases lay outside the gene matches. This CDR3 is 16 amino acids long. CDR3 sequence (DNA): TGTGCCAGCAGTTACTCTCCGGGACTAGGGTATAATGAGCAGTTCTTC. The encoded protein is CASSYSPGLGYNEQFF.

V gene TRBV19 combines with J gene TRBJ2-1, with a possible D match to TRBD2 (6 bases). Trimming removed 1 base from V and 8 bases from J, with 15 bases in between. Germline V CDR1 and CDR2: LNHDA, SQIVND (reference sequence). The CDR3 has 15 amino acids. CDR3 region: CASSIVGGRSDEQFF. The CDR3 DNA is TGTGCCAGTAGTATAGTTGGAGGGAGGAGCGATGAGCAGTTCTTC.

The chain recombines TRBV7-9 with TRBJ1-1; D is uncertain. Germline CDR1 and CDR2: SEHNR and FQNEAQ (reference sequence). The CDR3 is 14 amino acids. Trimming took 1 base from V and 2 from J, leaving 8 bases between them. CDR3 loop: CASSLGALNTEAFF. Written as DNA, the CDR3 is TGTGCCAGCAGCTTAGGGGCACTAAACACTGAAGCTTTCTTT. Combining the CDR3 with reference TRBV7-9 and TRBJ1-1 gives the whole variable domain DTGVSQNPRHKITKRGQNVTFRCDPISEHNRLYWYRQTLGQGPEFLTYFQNEAQLEKSRLLSDRFSAERPKGSFSTLEIQRTEQGDSAMYLCASSLGALNTEAFFGQGTRLTVV.

The chain has TRBV7-2 and TRBJ2-2; TRBD1 aligns across 7 bases. Germline V gene data show CDR1 as SGHTA and CDR2 as FQGNSA. This CDR3 comprises 17 residues. V gave up 4 bases and J gave up 4 bases; unmatched junction bases: 12. Written as DNA, the CDR3 is TGTGCCAGCAGCTCCCCACAGGGGTCCCAGCGCACCGGGGAGCTGTTTTTT. This translates into CASSSPQGSQRTGELFF.

The rearrangement links TRBV6-5 to TRBJ2-7, with 7 bases identical to TRBD1. Per the germline V gene, CDR1 is MNHEY and CDR2 is SVGAGI. This CDR3 has 16 residues. With 0 bases clipped from V and 3 bases from J, the junction kept 8 bases outside the gene matches. The CDR3 is CASSYSRQGFRYEQYF. In nucleotides, the CDR3 is TGTGCCAGCAGTTACTCGAGACAGGGATTTCGCTACGAGCAGTACTTC.

The chain joins TRBV6-5 to TRBJ1-5; 9 bases line up with TRBD1. Trimming took 6 bases from V and 2 from J; bases not matched to a gene: 5. This CDR3 is 15 amino acids long. Germline lookup yields CDR1 MNHEY and CDR2 SVGAGI. The CDR3: CASSKDRGGNQPQHF. CDR3 nucleotide sequence: TGTGCCAGCAGCAAGGACAGGGGAGGCAATCAGCCCCAGCATTTT.

The rearrangement joins TRBV7-3 to TRBJ1-2, with 7 bases lining up with TRBD1. CDR1 is SGHTA, CDR2 FQGTGA, per germline. The CDR3 loop spans 16 amino acids. Trimming took 2 bases from V and 5 from J; bases not matched to a gene: 11. The CDR3 DNA reads TGTGCCAGCAGCTTACTAGGGAATACAGGGGATTATGGCTACACCTTC. It codes for CASSLLGNTGDYGYTF. Drawing the rest from reference TRBV7-3 and TRBJ1-2, the complete variable domain is GAGVSQTPSNKVTEKGKYVELRCDPISGHTALYWYRQSLGQGPEFLIYFQGTGAADDSGLPNDRFFAVRPEGSVSTLKIQRTERGDSAVYLCASSLLGNTGDYGYTFGSGTRLTVV.

The chain is built from TRBV5-1 and TRBJ1-1; D not certain. From germline, CDR1 is SGHRS and CDR2 YFSETQ. The V and J ends lost 4 bases and 3 bases respectively, with 13 bases between them. The CDR3 has 14 amino acids. Here the CDR3 DNA reads TGCGCCAGCAGCCTCCGGAGTCTGGACACTGAAGCTTTCTTT. This codes for CASSLRSLDTEAFF.

V is TRBV2 and J is TRBJ2-7; 8 bases match TRBD1. Per germline, CDR1 SNHLY and CDR2 FYNNEI. The length of the CDR3 is 14 residues. V shed 7 bases, J shed 3 bases, and the junction held 8 bases outside the gene matches. CDR3 amino acids: CASTYGQGLYEQYF. The CDR3, as DNA: TGTGCCAGCACATACGGACAGGGTCTCTACGAGCAGTACTTC.

The gene calls are TRBV7-2 and TRBJ1-4, with 8 bases aligning to TRBD1. V was pared by 5 bases and J by 2 bases, with 1 base of the junction left unmatched. The CDR3 spans 14 residues. The germline gives CDR1 SGHTA, CDR2 FQGNSA. The CDR3 DNA reads TGTGCCAGCAGCCAGGGGGCGACTAATGAAAAACTGTTTTTT. This codes for CASSQGATNEKLFF.

In the case of this clone: The junction differs from germline at one of its ends, possibly a read error. The chain couples TRBV5-1 to TRBJ2-5; D may match TRBD1 or TRBD2 (5 bases each). From germline, CDR1 is SGHRS and CDR2 YFSETQ. CDR3 length equals 17 residues. In DNA form, the CDR3 reads TGCGCCAGCAGCTTGCTTTGGGGACGCGGCGGCCAAGATACCCAGTACTTC. Protein sequence: CASSLLWGRGGQDTQYF.

The sample holds a few counts of this clone. The chain recombines TRBV21-1 with TRBJ1-1; the table gives TRBD1 as D, unverified against the DNA. TRBV21-1 is noted as a pseudogene. CDR3 length equals 17 residues. The CDR3 protein is CASSRGERGTENTEAFF. Written as DNA, the CDR3 is TGTGCCAGCAGTCGGGGTGAGCGAGGGACAGAAAACACTGAAGCTTTCTTT.

The rearrangement joins TRBV11-3 to TRBJ2-2; D is ambiguous. Per the germline V gene, CDR1 is SGHNT and CDR2 is YENEEA. The CDR3 has 14 residues. Trimming removed 0 bases at V and 5 bases at J, with 7 bases between. The CDR3: CASSLEISTGELFF. The DNA of the CDR3 is TGTGCCAGCAGCTTAGAGATCTCTACCGGGGAGCTGTTTTTT.

The genes are TRBV28 and TRBJ1-1; D unresolved. V shed 2 bases and J shed 10 bases, with 11 bases lying between them. Per germline, CDR1 MDHEN and CDR2 SYDVKM. This CDR3 region has 12 residues. The chain's CDR3 is CASSLRAGGAFF. In nucleotides, the CDR3 is TGTGCCAGCAGTTTAAGGGCAGGTGGAGCTTTCTTT.